This T cell receptor (beta chain) was recovered during a study of cytomegalovirus exposure and HLA in healthy donors (TCRdb year 2017). Context from the whole study: According to an earlier analysis of 450 to 650 of the donors, about 179 million T cells yielded some 110 million unique TCR beta sequences and more than 250 Gb of sequence data. A later analysis re-examined previously published TCR beta repertoires from about 670 donors and added high-resolution HLA genotyping to investigate patterns of TCR occurrence. A separate validation cohort of about 110 different subjects was used in addition to the approximately 670-subject first cohort. Using immunosequencing, the study profiled T cell repertoires from about 650 subjects and related those repertoires to cytomegalovirus serostatus. The study combined high-throughput TCR immunosequencing, statistical association of individual TCRs with disease status, and machine learning to predict cytomegalovirus infection status. The number of donors typed differed by locus, with about 629-640 for A, B, C, DRB1 and DQB1, roughly 520 for DQA1, approximately 580 for DPA1, and some 450 for DPB1. Four to six DR-DQ haplotypes were handled as single units for association and clustering, since linkage in the cohort was strong. In the later analysis, no new phenotypic data were used to find candidate immune exposures; instead, reliance was placed on TCR beta sequences and their occurrence across donors. Alongside the repertoire data, information on donor age, sex, ethnicity and CMV serostatus was compiled. Across around 400 genotyped donors of the cohort, an average of roughly 200,000 unique TCR beta nucleotide sequences per donor were sequenced, and 15% to 20% of those sequences were non-productive. HLA typing covered class I and class II loci at four-digit resolution. All discovery cohort repertoires had been generated on a single sequencing platform. An earlier analysis of roughly 580 of the donors used high-throughput TCR beta sequencing to judge whether each TCR beta V gene segment behaved as functional or pseudogenic. The aim of the study was to test whether cataloging public T cell receptors could identify signatures of past pathogen exposure. A later genetic analysis used genome-wide SNP genotypes for about 60% of the roughly 700 donors, treating that subset as a discovery cohort. The genetic ancestry cluster associated with self-reported Caucasian donors included about four fifths of the 350 to 500 genotyped donors. An early release covering 550 to 700 HLA-typed donors comprised about 310 gigabases of sequencing data and roughly 85 million unique TCR sequences. Results and caveats for the whole study, not just this receptor: Because HLA typing was missing for some donors at each locus, association tests included only the typed subset. For the cohort, immune exposure information was limited to CMV serostatus. In this cohort, only TCR beta chains were sequenced, and detectable features were limited by the absence of alpha or paired-chain data. In both the original and validation cohorts, the classifier was reported to diagnose cytomegalovirus status with high specificity and sensitivity. The authors suggested that the approach could potentially be extended to other disease states and immunological phenotypes. A cluster of highly shared sequence variants was judged likely to represent a technical artifact of the sequencing pipeline. In a later genetic analysis, a missense DCLRE1C variant was associated with V-gene and J-gene trimming of TCR beta chains, and the association was replicated in an independent cohort. Most TCR sequences were seen in very few donors, while some public TCRs were found in many individuals. Strong co-occurrence of HLA alleles, especially DR and DQ, made assigning TCR associations to individual alleles difficult. Because the 87-base-pair reads could not distinguish some IMGT-functional V segments, including TRBV6-2 and TRBV6-3, those segments were excluded. According to a later analysis, parvovirus B19, influenza, CMV and Epstein-Barr virus appeared linked to several top co-occurrence clusters. In a later analysis, TCR association rates were found to vary across HLA loci, with the most associated TCRs seen for DRB1 alleles and the fewest for HLA-C alleles. In vitro tests confirmed that a few of the cytomegalovirus-associated TCR beta chains recognize cytomegalovirus antigens. A further reported finding was that TCR beta sequences accurately predicted the HLA-A and HLA-B alleles for most subjects in the first cohort. An earlier analysis of 587 of the donors showed that most TCR beta V segments appeared in productive rearrangements either about 87% or about 30% of the time, which broadly matched IMGT annotations. The study listed 170 or so TCR beta chains as associated with cytomegalovirus. Specific HLA alleles were associated with 15,000 to 20,000 TCR beta sequences at a false discovery rate of 0.05 in a later analysis. Sequencing depth was assumed to be roughly uniform across donors in the presence/absence analyses, though that assumption may not hold. The earlier analysis of almost 600 of the donors excluded some 16 rarely observed V segments, including chromosome 9 orphons, because counts were too low. Compared with equally common non-associated chains, HLA-associated TCR beta chains in a later analysis were more clonally expanded and had lower generation probabilities. In a later analysis, most CMV-associated TCR beta chains were found to appear HLA-restricted, with HLA associations seemingly driven largely by CMV exposure. Linkage disequilibrium might explain the correlated functional status among segregating V segments, but an unknown experimental factor could not be ruled out. According to a later genetic analysis, donors in an Asian-associated ancestry cluster had fewer N-insertions in productive TCRs than the approximately 700-donor mean.

Concerning this clone itself: Its cognate antigen has yet to be identified. No qualities accompany the bases; no much larger clone lies one base away.

The library was built by means of the immunoSEQ multiplex PCR assay. For the multiplex PCR, a mixture combining 60 forward primers for TCR Vbeta segments and 13 reverse primers for TCR Jbeta segments was used. Amplification of the CDR3 region of rearranged TCR beta genes was performed with a multiplex PCR assay on genomic DNA. On the Illumina HiSeq System, the amplified TCR beta libraries were sequenced as 87-base-pair reads. Regarding the original processing steps: A later analysis counted around 72 million unique TCR beta chains across the 600 to 850 repertoires, and some 11 million of these chains were shared by at least two donors. To remove PCR and sequencing errors, raw reads were error-corrected and collapsed into unique sequences using a nearest-neighbor algorithm that merged closely related sequences. Alignment of CDR3 sequences to IMGT reference sequences was used to assign V, D and J gene segments. For a sequence to be retained, a match of at least six nucleotides was required to both a V gene segment and a J gene segment. Rearrangements were classified as productive when the CDR3 lacked stop codons and remained in frame with V and J, and all other rearrangements were classified as non-productive. CDR3 was defined according to IMGT convention as the region running from the second conserved V-encoded cysteine to the conserved J-encoded phenylalanine. The earlier analysis of 500 to 650 of the donors excluded any sequence lacking an unambiguous match to a single V gene segment. In an earlier analysis of 587 of the donors, a V segment was called functional when productive rearrangements were above 56.7%, and segregating when the standard deviation between donors exceeded 5%. To diagnose cytomegalovirus status from the catalog of TCR beta chain sequences, a statistical classification framework was built. A later analysis assigned V and J genes by comparing TCR nucleotide sequences with IMGT/GENE-DB human TR gene sequences. In a later analysis, CDR3 sequences and most-parsimonious VDJ recombination scenarios were assigned using the TCRdist pipeline. In a later analysis, each TCR beta chain was defined by its CDR3 amino acid sequence together with its V-gene family, and reads lacking a unique V-gene family were excluded. As a way to deal with suspected cross-contamination and a sequencing artifact, a later analysis dropped roughly 620 nucleotide sequences that were highly shared and had low generation probability. In a later analysis, a clonal expansion index for each public chain was calculated from normalized within-repertoire ranks of inferred template counts. Generation probabilities in a later analysis came from a VDJ recombination model fitted to out-of-frame rearrangements, and those results were checked against IGoR. In a later analysis, hypergeometric tests were used to score TCR-TCR, TCR-HLA and TCR-CMV co-occurrence, with a repertoire-size bias correction applied to TCR pairs. A later analysis estimated false discovery rates by permuting HLA or CMV assignments 20 times. In a later analysis, co-occurring TCRs were grouped using DBSCAN, and TCRdist sequence similarity was added for clustering within HLA-allele-positive subsets. Repertoires with fewer than 30,000 or more than 120,000 public chains, plus five repertoires with anomalous nucleotide sharing, were excluded from co-occurrence clustering. In its TCRdb copy, this immuneACCESS table keeps in-frame sequences only and misses some clones. Where compared with another copy, unresolved V genes explain less than half of these, and the others have no known cause. V and J calls and clone size are copied from that table; D and trimming were computed from the DNA. Here the sample has 100,000 to 150,000 clones; over 70% occur a single time. The biggest ten clones account for approximately 4% of the sample.

The cohort comprised several hundred healthy bone marrow donors. All cohort members were sampled while nominally healthy, although unrecorded immune exposures were likely present. The donor tested CMV seropositive and was one of the 289 seropositive cohort members. A peripheral blood sample was collected from each donor, and TCR beta sequencing was performed on peripheral blood mononuclear cells. Genomic DNA was extracted from the blood cell samples with the Qiagen DNeasy Blood Extraction Kit. Taken from cysteine to phenylalanine, the CDR3 has 15 residues. The CDR3 DNA has 45 bases and is translated from base 1. A distance of 13 bases separates the germline ends of V and J, which lose 3 bases and 3 bases respectively. CDR1 and CDR2 are drawn from the germline V gene (reference sequence): WNHNN, SYGVQD.

This TCR was recovered from a man in his forties in good health and CMV-seropositive. Sequencing was carried out using PBMCs. The sequence joins TRBV10-1 to TRBJ2-3; the D gene is perhaps TRBD2, on 7 matching bases. The bases read TGCGCCAGCAGTGATGTGGGGGGGCTTACAGATACGCAGTATTTT. Translated, it gives CASSDVGGLTDTQYF.